The 4 T cell receptor beta chains below were found in one sample sequenced in a study of cytomegalovirus exposure and HLA in healthy donors. With 60 Vbeta and 13 Jbeta primers, the PCR was carried out. The method was immunoSEQ multiplex PCR; TCRdb's version includes in-frame clones alone and lacks a portion of them. The data contain more than 110,000 clones, over 80% of them singletons. The sequencing sample was made of PBMCs. The source of these receptors is a female donor in good health and CMV-seronegative.

V gene TRBV29-1 combines with J gene TRBJ1-4, with 8 positions matching TRBD1. The CDR3 has 13 residues. The germline gives CDR1 SQVTM, CDR2 ANQGSEA. The V segment lost 7 bases and the J segment 8 bases; nucleotides outside the gene matches: 9. The CDR3 DNA sequence: TGCAGCGGGCGCCGGACAGGGCAAGAAAAACTGTTTTTT. This encodes CSGRRTGQEKLFF.

As regards this clone: One junction end disagrees with the germline gene, perhaps due to a read error. The chain has TRBV6-6 and TRBJ2-7, with a tentative D call TRBD2 (6 bases). From germline, CDR1 is MNHNY and CDR2 SVGAGI (reference sequence). This CDR3 is 15 amino acids long. The chain's CDR3 is CASRHPDTHGDFMIF. CDR3 coding DNA: TGTGCCAGCAGACACCCGGACACTCACGGGGACTTCATGATCTTC.

The chain uses TRBV7-9 and TRBJ1-1; no firm D call. Germline-derived CDR1 and CDR2 are SEHNR and FQNEAQ (reference sequence). With 2 bases removed from V and 2 bases from J, the gap between germline ends came to 9 bases. CDR3 size: 14 residues. The CDR3 DNA sequence: TGTGCCAGCAGCTTATTGCGAGTTAACACTGAAGCTTTCTTT. Translated: CASSLLRVNTEAFF.

The chain combines TRBV6-5 with TRBJ2-2, with 7 nucleotides matching TRBD1. The trim removed 6 bases at V and 5 bases at J, leaving 9 bases unmatched. The germline V gene encodes CDR1 MNHEY and CDR2 SVGAGI. CDR3 size: 15 residues. CDR3 residues: CASRHDRVGTGELFF. In DNA, the CDR3 is TGTGCCAGCAGACACGACAGGGTGGGGACCGGGGAGCTGTTTTTT.